The 18 T cell receptor beta chains below all came from one sample that was sequenced in a study of breast tumors, draining lymph nodes, adjacent tissues. The lymph nodes were axillary draining lymph nodes from breast cancer patients. TCRdb called the multiplex PCR reads again in MiXCR, with one record for every CDR3 protein. Of roughly 110,000 distinct CDR3 sequences in the sample, around 30% were seen once. Specimen: axillary lymph node tissue. Every receptor here comes from a female donor with breast cancer. Some clones in this sample may be carry-over from other donors' samples.

As regards this clonotype: A much bigger clone sits one base away, suggesting this may be a read error. The genes are TRBV5-8 and TRBJ2-7; 12 bases fit TRBD2. Germline V gene data show CDR1 as SGHTS and CDR2 as YDEGEE. The CDR3 is 17 amino acids. J gave up 5 bases and V 4 bases, and 13 bases lay outside the gene matches. Written as DNA, the CDR3 is TGTGCCAGCAGCGCACGCACCGCGACTAGCGGGAGAAACGAGCAGTACTTC. Its translation: CASSARTATSGRNEQYF. The whole variable domain, remainder taken from reference TRBV5-8 and TRBJ2-7, is EAGVTQSPTHLIKTRGQQATLRCSPISGHTSVYWYQQALGLGLQFLLWYDEGEERNRGNFPPRFSGRQFPNYSSELNVNALELEDSALYLCASSARTATSGRNEQYFGPGTRLTVT.

This clonotype was counted many times. The chain combines TRBV12-3 or TRBV12-4 with TRBJ2-1; D uncertain. The CDR3 runs to 13 residues. Trimming left V 5 bases short and J 0 bases short, with 5 bases between. CDR3 loop: CASSLSSYNEQFF. CDR3 sequence (DNA): TGTGCCAGCAGTCTGAGCTCCTACAATGAGCAGTTCTTC.

The CDR3 region is CASSQEGWTDTQYF. The CDR3 nucleotides read TGCGCCAGCAGCCAAGAGGGGTGGACAGATACGCAGTATTTT. V and J are TRBV4-1 and TRBJ2-3, with D hard to call. The CDR3 has 14 amino acids. Trimming removed 0 bases at V and 3 bases at J, with 7 bases between. Germline V gene sequence: CDR1 MGHRA, CDR2 YSYEKL.

As concerns this clonotype: A much larger clone sits a single nucleotide away, making a read error possible. The chain joins TRBV12-3 or TRBV12-4 to TRBJ1-2; tentative D call: TRBD1 (6 bases). The length of the CDR3 is 13 residues. V shed 3 bases and J shed 8 bases, with 13 bases lying between them. The CDR3 DNA is TGTGCCAGCAGTTTCATACAGGGAGGGGGCTACACCTTC. Encoded protein: CASSFIQGGGYTF.

This clonotype was recorded many times. V is TRBV6-1 and J is TRBJ2-1; D tentatively reads TRBD1 or TRBD2 (5 bases each). The CDR3 length is 12 residues. Germline values: CDR1 MNHNS, CDR2 SASEGT. The V and J ends lost 7 bases and 11 bases respectively, with 15 bases between them. The CDR3 protein is CASTRTRDQQFF. CDR3 coding DNA: TGTGCCAGCACCAGAACCCGGGACCAGCAGTTCTTC.

In its sample, this clonotype was seen many times. The V and J genes are TRBV14 and TRBJ1-2; 9 positions agree with TRBD1. V dropped 3 bases and J dropped 4; count of bases not matched to a gene: 6. The CDR3 has 15 residues. Germline V gene data show CDR1 as SGHDN and CDR2 as FVKESK. The CDR3 loop reads CASSHRGTGTYGYTF. The CDR3 coding sequence is TGTGCCAGCAGCCATAGAGGGACAGGGACCTATGGCTACACCTTC.

The rearrangement joins TRBV15 to TRBJ1-6, with D maybe TRBD1 (5 bases). V was clipped by 0 bases and J by 10 bases, with 13 bases between them. CDR3 size: 15 residues. The germline CDR1 and CDR2 sequences are LNHNV and YYDKDF (reference sequence). The CDR3 region has the DNA TGTGCCACCAGCAGAGACGGGGGGAGGTACTCACCCCTCCACTTT. Protein sequence: CATSRDGGRYSPLHF.

The chain links TRBV25-1 to TRBJ2-3; TRBD2 matches at 8 bases. Germline CDR1 MGHDK, CDR2 SYGVNS. Trimming took 4 bases from V and 4 from J; bases not matched to a gene: 10. This CDR3 is built from 16 residues. This CDR3 reads CASSARTGGLSDTQYF. Written as DNA, the CDR3 is TGTGCCAGCAGTGCTAGGACGGGGGGGCTTTCAGATACGCAGTATTTT.

This clonotype came up a few times. One end of the junction varies from germline; a read error may be responsible. CDR3 sequence (DNA): TGCGTCAGCAGCCAAAACAGGGATTCTTACACCTTC. Protein product: CVSSQNRDSYTF. J is TRBJ1-2 and V is TRBV3-1, with a weak D call TRBD1 (6 bases). From germline, CDR1 is LGHDT and CDR2 YNNKEL (reference sequence). This CDR3 is built from 12 residues.

This clonotype was seen a single time. The chain recombines TRBV2 with TRBJ1-3; D unresolved. Germline V CDR1 and CDR2: SNHLY, FYNNEI. The CDR3 extends over 18 amino acids. Trimming took 7 bases from V and 0 from J, leaving 22 bases between them. This CDR3 reads CASTVLLADPLSGNTIYF. The CDR3 DNA reads as TGTGCCAGCACGGTACTACTAGCGGACCCTCTCTCTGGAAACACCATATATTTT.

For this clonotype: One end of the junction does not line up with germline, which may come from a read error. The rearrangement links TRBV5-1 to TRBJ2-1; 7 nucleotides match TRBD1. This CDR3 has 15 residues. CDR1 is SGHRS, CDR2 YFSETQ, per germline. CDR3 amino acids: CAGSPDRALCNEQFF. The CDR3 nucleotides are TGCGCCGGCAGCCCTGACAGGGCACTATGCAATGAGCAGTTCTTC.

In regard to this clonotype: This CDR3 is missing its conserved last phenylalanine or tryptophan, likely due to a read error. No DNA is shown, since the ends of the CDR3 on it are uncertain; the CDR3 is the one TCRdb lists. The CDR3 sequence: CASSRPHL. The chain combines TRBV9 with TRBJ2-7; the table's TRBD2 call for D was not verified on the DNA. Germline assignment: CDR1 SGDLS and CDR2 YYNGEE. Both ends counted, the CDR3 spans 8 residues.

This clonotype was recorded at least ten times. The chain combines TRBV5-4 with TRBJ2-1, with 7 bases fitting TRBD1. The V gene end was trimmed by 2 bases and the J gene end by 5 bases; junction bases not matched to a gene: 4. CDR3 length equals 14 residues. The V gene's germline CDR1 is SGHNT and CDR2 YYREEE (reference sequence). In DNA form, the CDR3 reads TGTGCCAGCAGCTTAAGCCAGGGGGACAATGAGCAGTTCTTC. This translates into CASSLSQGDNEQFF.

This clonotype was observed many times. A clone one base away is much larger, so this may be a read error. The chain joins TRBV20-1 to TRBJ2-3; TRBD1 matches at 9 bases. The J segment lost 4 bases and the V segment lost 5 bases, leaving 10 bases of the junction unmatched. Germline V CDR1 and CDR2: DFQATT, SNEGSKA (reference sequence). CDR3 length: 15 amino acids. This CDR3 is CSAVHGTGFADTQYF. CDR3 in DNA: TGCAGTGCTGTGCATGGGACAGGGTTTGCAGATACGCAGTATTTT.

This chain uses TRBV5-1 with TRBJ1-1, with D unclear. The length of the CDR3 is 16 residues. The V and J ends lost 0 bases and 3 bases respectively, with 15 bases between them. Germline V gives CDR1 SGHRS, CDR2 YFSETQ. The CDR3 DNA is TGCGCCAGCAGCTTGGTGGCCATGTGGGTGGACACTGAAGCTTTCTTT. This translates into CASSLVAMWVDTEAFF.

This clonotype was seen ten or more times. The chain combines TRBV19 with TRBJ2-1; 10 nucleotides align to TRBD2. Germline CDR1 LNHDA, CDR2 SQIVND (reference sequence). Trimming removed 10 bases from V and 4 bases from J; junction bases left unmatched: 7. CDR3 length: 14 amino acids. CDR3 nucleotide sequence: TGTGCCACTACTCTAGCGGGAGTGTACAATGAGCAGTTCTTC. Translating it yields CATTLAGVYNEQFF.

In this sample, this clonotype turned up many times. This rearrangement joins TRBV11-2 to TRBJ2-5; D perhaps matches TRBD2 (5 bases). This CDR3 contains 15 residues. Trimming pared 4 bases from V and 2 bases from J, leaving 14 bases between. Germline V CDR1 and CDR2: SGHAT, FQNNGV. CDR3 loop: CASSSDPGDQETQYF. CDR3 in DNA: TGTGCCAGCAGCTCCGATCCCGGGGATCAAGAGACCCAGTACTTC. Full variable domain (missing parts from reference TRBV11-2 and TRBJ2-5): EAGVAQSPRYKIIEKRQSVAFWCNPISGHATLYWYQQILGQGPKLLIQFQNNGVVDDSQLPKDRFSAERLKGVDSTLKIQPAKLEDSAVYLCASSSDPGDQETQYFGPGTRLLVL.

This clonotype was seen a handful of times. The DNA for the CDR3 is TGCGCCAGCAGCCAAGAGGGGCGGATGAATTCACCCCTCCACTTT. Its translation: CASSQEGRMNSPLHF. V gene TRBV4-1 combines with J gene TRBJ1-6, with D possibly TRBD1 on 5 matching bases. Germline loops: CDR1 MGHRA, CDR2 YSYEKL. Between the trimmed V and J ends, which lost 0 bases and 7 bases, there was a span of 10 bases. There are 15 residues in the CDR3.